This T cell receptor beta chain came from a study of blood T cell repertoires in COVID-19. Looking at the study overall: There were acute and convalescent COVID-19 samples, and they came from the United States, Italy and Spain. In each case, the material was cDNA or gDNA derived from T cells, B-cell-depleted T cells, or PBMCs.

Authors' data handling: Reference gene primer amplification in the assay estimated nucleated cell counts. Some clones are missing from TCRdb's copy, which holds only in-frame ones; the method was immunoSEQ multiplex PCR. V, J and clone size are those of that table, while D and trimming were read from the DNA. This sample has approximately 390,000 clones, with around 90% found just once. V was clipped by 5 bases and J by 4 bases; unmatched bases: 10. The CDR3 spans 15 residues. Germline loops: CDR1 SEHNR, CDR2 FQNEAQ (reference sequence). What was sequenced was peripheral blood. The chain couples TRBV7-9 to TRBJ2-7, with 8 bases matching TRBD1. The TCR was taken from a young man with active or convalescent COVID-19. The DNA for the CDR3 is TGTGCCAGCAGCCCACAGACAGGGGCTGGGTACGAGCAGTACTTC. It is translated as CASSPQTGAGYEQYF.